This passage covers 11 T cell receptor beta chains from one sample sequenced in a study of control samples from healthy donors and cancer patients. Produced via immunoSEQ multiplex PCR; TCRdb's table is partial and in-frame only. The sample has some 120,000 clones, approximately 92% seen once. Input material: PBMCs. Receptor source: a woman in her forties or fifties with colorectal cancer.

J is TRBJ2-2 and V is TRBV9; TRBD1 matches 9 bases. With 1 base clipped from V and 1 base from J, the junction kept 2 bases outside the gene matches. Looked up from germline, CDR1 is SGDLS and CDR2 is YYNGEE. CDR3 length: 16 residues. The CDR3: CASSVTTGGNTGELFF. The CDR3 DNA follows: TGTGCCAGCAGCGTAACGACAGGGGGGAACACCGGGGAGCTGTTTTTT.

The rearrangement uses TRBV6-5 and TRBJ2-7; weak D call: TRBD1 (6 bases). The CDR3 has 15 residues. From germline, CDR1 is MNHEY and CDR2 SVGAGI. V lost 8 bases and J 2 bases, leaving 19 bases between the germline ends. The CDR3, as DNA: TGTGCCAGCTGTTTATCCCCGGACAGAGCCTACGAGCAGTACTTC. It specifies CASCLSPDRAYEQYF.

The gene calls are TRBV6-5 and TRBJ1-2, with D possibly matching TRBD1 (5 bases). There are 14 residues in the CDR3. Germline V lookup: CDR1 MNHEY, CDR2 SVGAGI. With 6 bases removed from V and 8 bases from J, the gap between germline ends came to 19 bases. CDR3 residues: CASRRGGDLKGYTF. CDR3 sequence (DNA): TGTGCCAGCAGGCGGGGGGGGGATCTGAAGGGCTACACCTTC.

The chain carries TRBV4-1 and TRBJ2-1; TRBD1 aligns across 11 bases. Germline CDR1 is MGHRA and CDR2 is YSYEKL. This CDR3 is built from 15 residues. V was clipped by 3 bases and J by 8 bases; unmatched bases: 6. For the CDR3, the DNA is TGCGCCAGCAGCCAGGGCGGGACAGGGGGTGATGAGCAGTTCTTC. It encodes CASSQGGTGGDEQFF.

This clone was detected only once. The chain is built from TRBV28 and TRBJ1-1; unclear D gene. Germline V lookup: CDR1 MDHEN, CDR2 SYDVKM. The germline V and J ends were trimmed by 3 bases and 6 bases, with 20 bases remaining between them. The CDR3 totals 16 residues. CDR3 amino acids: CASSLGYLNRAPEAFF. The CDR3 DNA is TGTGCCAGCAGTTTGGGGTATCTCAATAGGGCCCCTGAAGCTTTCTTT.

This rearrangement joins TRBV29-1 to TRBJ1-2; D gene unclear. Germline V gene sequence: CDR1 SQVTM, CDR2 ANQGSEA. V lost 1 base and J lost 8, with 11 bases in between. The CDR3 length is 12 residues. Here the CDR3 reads CSVEAGSGGYTF. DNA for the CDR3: TGCAGCGTTGAAGCTGGCTCGGGAGGCTACACCTTC. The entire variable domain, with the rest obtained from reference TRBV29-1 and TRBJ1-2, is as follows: SAVISQKPSRDICQRGTSLTIQCQVDSQVTMMFWYRQQPGQSLTLIATANQGSEATYESGFVIDKFPISRPNLTFSTLTVSNMSPEDSSIYLCSVEAGSGGYTFGSGTRLTVV.

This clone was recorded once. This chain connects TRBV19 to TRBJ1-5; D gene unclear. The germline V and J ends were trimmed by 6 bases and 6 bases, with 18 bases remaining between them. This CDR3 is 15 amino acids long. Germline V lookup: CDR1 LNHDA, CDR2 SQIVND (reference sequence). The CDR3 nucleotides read TGTGCCAGTAGCCCTCCCCCGGGGAGGCGTCAGCCCCAGCATTTT. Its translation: CASSPPPGRRQPQHF.

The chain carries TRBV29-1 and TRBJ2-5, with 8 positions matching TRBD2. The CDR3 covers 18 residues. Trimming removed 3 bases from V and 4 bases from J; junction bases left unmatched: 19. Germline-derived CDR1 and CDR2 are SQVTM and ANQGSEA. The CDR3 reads CSVDGLATAKHRAETQYF. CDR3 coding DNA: TGCAGCGTTGATGGACTAGCTACCGCCAAACATCGGGCAGAGACCCAGTACTTC.

The CDR3 reads CASSLRQGRSDTQYF. The DNA for the CDR3 is TGTGCCAGCAGTTTGAGGCAGGGTAGGTCGGATACGCAGTATTTT. The rearrangement links TRBV28 to TRBJ2-3; perhaps TRBD1 as D (5 bases). The CDR3 length is 15 residues. Germline V gene sequence: CDR1 MDHEN, CDR2 SYDVKM. The V end was cut by 3 bases, the J end by 6 bases, with 16 bases between.

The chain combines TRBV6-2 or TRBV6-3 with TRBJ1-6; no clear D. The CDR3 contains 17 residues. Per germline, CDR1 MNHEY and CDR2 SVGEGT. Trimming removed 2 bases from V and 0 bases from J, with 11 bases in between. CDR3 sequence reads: CASSYPDLSSYNSPLHF. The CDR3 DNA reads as TGTGCCAGCAGTTACCCGGACTTGAGCTCCTATAATTCACCCCTCCACTTT.

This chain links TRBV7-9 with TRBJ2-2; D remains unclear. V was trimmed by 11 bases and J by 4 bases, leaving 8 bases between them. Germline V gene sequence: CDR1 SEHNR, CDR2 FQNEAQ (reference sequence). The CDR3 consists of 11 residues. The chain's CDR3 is CAAPGTGELFF. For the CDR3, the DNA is TGTGCCGCCCCCGGCACCGGGGAGCTGTTTTTT.